What follows are 27 T cell receptor beta chains derived from one specimen sequenced in a study of blood T cells in healthy people across ages. The use of a sample-barcoded 5' primer and a J-beta primer mix characterized a second PCR of roughly 7 to 11 cycles. TCRdb passed the 5' RACE reads through MiXCR, listing each CDR3 protein once. The sample has about 1,800,000 distinct CDR3 sequences; under 30% are singletons. Sequenced sample: blood. The receptor source for this set is a woman aged 25 to 45 in good health.

The chain recombines TRBV12-3 or TRBV12-4 with TRBJ1-1; D gene uncertain. The CDR3 contains 11 residues. V lost 5 bases, J lost 11 bases, and 12 bases lay in between. The DNA of the CDR3 is TGTGCCAGCAGTCAATGGTCCCTGGCTTTCTTT. The encoded protein is CASSQWSLAFF.

This rearrangement joins TRBV15 to TRBJ1-2; tentatively, D is TRBD1 (5 bases). This CDR3 is built from 13 residues. Germline lookup yields CDR1 LNHNV and CDR2 YYDKDF (reference sequence). Trimming cost V 8 bases and J 6 bases, with 16 bases left between them. CDR3 DNA: TGTGCCACCGGGGGGGGTCTGTTCGATGGCTACACCTTC. Translated: CATGGGLFDGYTF.

In this sample, this clonotype turned up a few times. This chain links TRBV20-1 with TRBJ2-1; no clear D. Per germline, CDR1 DFQATT and CDR2 SNEGSKA (reference sequence). The V gene lost 6 bases and the J gene lost 4 bases, with 19 bases spanning the gap. This CDR3 has 15 amino acids. The CDR3 DNA follows: TGCAGTGCGGGCACGGGCGGTGGTTTGTACAATGAGCAGTTCTTC. The encoded protein is CSAGTGGGLYNEQFF.

This chain links TRBV7-2 with TRBJ2-5; 8 bases line up with TRBD2. This CDR3 spans 16 amino acids. CDR1 is SGHTA and CDR2 is FQGNSA in the germline V gene. The V and J ends lost 0 bases and 0 bases, in that order; junction bases with no gene match: 3. The CDR3 DNA sequence: TGTGCCAGCAGCTTAGCAAGCGGGAGATACCAAGAGACCCAGTACTTC. Protein sequence: CASSLASGRYQETQYF.

About this clonotype itself: One junction end does not reproduce the germline sequence, and a read error may be involved. The chain carries TRBV29-1 and TRBJ2-6; 9 nucleotides align to TRBD1. There are 17 residues in the CDR3. Germline V gene data show CDR1 as SQVTM and CDR2 as ANQGSEA. The CDR3 DNA reads TGCAGCGTTGAAGAGAGATACAGGGGGCATGGGGCCAACGTCCGGACTTTC. This sequence encodes CSVEERYRGHGANVRTF.

This clonotype was counted many times. One end of the junction fails to match germline, which may point to a read error. The chain uses TRBV10-3 and TRBJ1-2, with a possible D match to TRBD1 (6 bases). The germline gives CDR1 ENHRY, CDR2 SYGVKD. This CDR3 spans 12 amino acids. The CDR3 here is CAITEGQSGYTF. The CDR3 DNA follows: TGTGCCATCACTGAGGGACAATCGGGCTACACCTTC.

The J gene is TRBJ1-4, the V gene TRBV5-5; a weak D match, TRBD1 (5 bases). CDR1 and CDR2 from the germline V gene are SGHKS and YYEKEE (reference sequence). The V end lost 0 bases, the J end lost 10 bases, and 13 bases lay between the germline ends. CDR3 length equals 14 residues. CDR3 DNA: TGTGCCAGCAGCTTGGGGCAGGGCTCCGGAAAACTGTTTTTT. Protein product: CASSLGQGSGKLFF.

This clonotype was picked up a small number of times. V is TRBV7-2 and J is TRBJ2-2, with 8 bases fitting TRBD2. Germline trimming cut 5 bases from V and 6 bases from J; bases unmatched to any gene: 8. The CDR3 is made up of 15 amino acids. Germline CDR1 and CDR2: SGHTA and FQGNSA. The CDR3 DNA reads TGTGCCAGCAGCCCCGGACTAGCTGGGGCCGGGGAGCTGTTTTTT. Amino acids: CASSPGLAGAGELFF. The entire variable domain, with the rest obtained from reference TRBV7-2 and TRBJ2-2, is as follows: GAGVSQSPSNKVTEKGKDVELRCDPISGHTALYWYRQSLGQGLEFLIYFQGNSAPDKSGLPSDRFSAERTGGSVSTLTIQRTQQEDSAVYLCASSPGLAGAGELFFGEGSRLTVL.

This clonotype has only a few counts. The rearrangement uses TRBV11-2 and TRBJ2-3; no reliable D call. V gave up 5 bases and J gave up 1 base, with 16 bases separating them. Germline values: CDR1 SGHAT, CDR2 FQNNGV. The CDR3 is made up of 16 amino acids. This CDR3 reads CASSPKGQWGTDTQYF. The CDR3 coding sequence is TGTGCCAGCAGCCCTAAGGGCCAATGGGGCACAGATACGCAGTATTTT.

A few counts support this clonotype. V is TRBV5-6 and J is TRBJ2-1; D gene uncertain. V was pared by 0 bases and J by 5 bases, with 12 bases between. The CDR3 consists of 15 residues. CDR1 SGHDT and CDR2 YYEEEE come from the germline V gene. The CDR3 sequence: CASSLERFKDNEQFF. CDR3 nucleotide sequence: TGTGCCAGCAGCTTGGAACGGTTTAAAGACAATGAGCAGTTCTTC.

V usage is TRBV4-1 and J usage is TRBJ2-2, with D possibly TRBD2 on 5 matching bases. The germline CDR1 and CDR2 sequences are MGHRA and YSYEKL. CDR3 length: 14 residues. V was shortened by 1 base and J by 6 bases, with 9 bases between the two germline ends. Here the CDR3 reads CASSQGELAGELFF. In DNA, the CDR3 is TGCGCCAGCAGCCAAGGGGAGCTAGCCGGGGAGCTGTTTTTT.

This clonotype was counted between two and nine times. J is TRBJ1-1 and V is TRBV28; D call uncertain. Germline CDR1 is MDHEN and CDR2 is SYDVKM. The CDR3 is made up of 11 amino acids. V lost 1 base to trimming and J lost 7 bases, with 4 bases between them. CDR3 amino acids: CASSLSNEAFF. The CDR3 nucleotides are TGTGCCAGCAGTTTATCGAATGAAGCTTTCTTT.

The sample holds one count of this clonotype. The chain carries TRBV3-1 and TRBJ1-1, with D possibly TRBD1 on 6 matching bases. Germline CDR1 reads LGHDT; CDR2 reads YNNKEL (reference sequence). This CDR3 is 16 amino acids long. V lost 1 base, J lost 2 bases, and 14 bases lay in between. The CDR3 region is CASSQGDAGGNTEAFF. The CDR3 nucleotides read TGTGCCAGCAGCCAAGGGGATGCGGGGGGCAACACTGAAGCTTTCTTT.

To note about this clonotype: One end of the junction is discordant with germline, which a read error may explain. This sequence joins TRBV7-2 and TRBJ2-5; 12 bases fit TRBD1. Germline lookup yields CDR1 SGHTA and CDR2 FQGNSA. The CDR3 length is 16 residues. Written as DNA, the CDR3 is TGTGCCAGCAGCCCTCGCGGGACAGGGGGCAGCGAGACCCAGGACTTC. It specifies CASSPRGTGGSETQDF.

The V gene is TRBV7-2, the J gene TRBJ2-4, with TRBD1 matching over 10 bases. Germline CDR1 SGHTA, CDR2 FQGNSA. V dropped 5 bases and J dropped 0; count of bases not matched to a gene: 4. This CDR3 comprises 16 residues. The CDR3 spells CASSDRDRGAKNIQYF. CDR3 DNA: TGTGCCAGCAGCGACCGGGACAGGGGAGCCAAAAACATTCAGTACTTC.

This chain connects TRBV6-1 to TRBJ2-1; 15 bases match TRBD2. V shed 4 bases and J 6 bases; nucleotides not matched to a gene: 4. CDR1 is MNHNS and CDR2 is SASEGT in the germline V gene. The CDR3 is 16 residues long. The CDR3 region has the DNA TGTGCCAGCAGTGCGCGGACTAGCGGGGGGGCCAATGAGCAGTTCTTC. Its protein product is CASSARTSGGANEQFF.

The V and J genes are TRBV11-2 and TRBJ2-7; D is unresolved. Trimming stripped 0 bases from V and 2 bases from J, with 14 bases between. CDR3 length equals 16 residues. Germline V gives CDR1 SGHAT, CDR2 FQNNGV. CDR3 protein: CASSLESRSAPYEQYF. As DNA, the CDR3 is TGTGCCAGCAGCTTAGAAAGTCGCAGTGCGCCCTACGAGCAGTACTTC.

In this sample, this clonotype turned up a few times. The chain links TRBV11-2 to TRBJ2-2, with D unclear. V gave up 1 base and J gave up 8 bases, with 11 bases separating them. The germline gives CDR1 SGHAT, CDR2 FQNNGV. This CDR3 comprises 14 residues. CDR3 residues: CASSLGTEIGELFF. CDR3 sequence (DNA): TGTGCCAGCAGCTTAGGTACCGAGATTGGGGAGCTGTTTTTT.

In its sample, this clonotype was seen a few times. This rearrangement joins TRBV20-1 to TRBJ2-2; D remains unclear. CDR1 and CDR2 from the germline V gene are DFQATT and SNEGSKA (reference sequence). The CDR3 runs to 13 residues. With 2 bases removed from V and 2 bases from J, the gap between germline ends came to 6 bases. This chain's CDR3 is CSARNLNTGELFF. CDR3 in DNA: TGCAGTGCTAGAAATTTAAACACCGGGGAGCTGTTTTTT.

A few counts support this clonotype. This rearrangement joins TRBV28 to TRBJ1-1, with TRBD1 matching 7 bases. V lost 7 bases to trimming and J lost 3 bases; unmatched junction nucleotides: 8. The germline V gene has CDR1 MDHEN and CDR2 SYDVKM. The CDR3 has 14 residues. The CDR3 DNA reads TGTGCCAGCACCAGGGGGTATCTCCACACTGAAGCTTTCTTT. As protein: CASTRGYLHTEAFF. The whole variable domain, remainder taken from reference TRBV28 and TRBJ1-1, is DVKVTQSSRYLVKRTGEKVFLECVQDMDHENMFWYRQDPGLGLRLIYFSYDVKMKEKGDIPEGYSVSREKKERFSLILESASTNQTSMYLCASTRGYLHTEAFFGQGTRLTVV.

The chain has TRBV5-5 and TRBJ1-5; D is unresolved. CDR3 length equals 14 residues. Germline V lookup: CDR1 SGHKS, CDR2 YYEKEE (reference sequence). Trimming shortened V by 0 bases and J by 5 bases, and 9 bases separated the two germline ends. CDR3 coding DNA: TGTGCCAGCAGCTTGGTAGGGTGGGATCAGCCCCAGCATTTT. Protein: CASSLVGWDQPQHF.

A few counts support this clonotype. The chain links TRBV27 to TRBJ2-7; TRBD2 matches at 7 bases. The DNA end lines up better with TRBJ2-5; the J call may be wrong. Germline V gene data show CDR1 as MNHEY and CDR2 as SMNVEV (reference sequence). CDR3 length: 13 amino acids. Written as DNA, the CDR3 is TGTGCCAGCAGCGCGGGGGATAGGAAGACCCAGTACTTC. Translated: CASSAGDRKTQYF.

The table lists this clonotype with many counts. The V call is TRBV20-1, the J call TRBJ2-7; 7 bases agree with TRBD2. V dropped 0 bases and J dropped 0; count of bases not matched to a gene: 5. The CDR3 spans 15 residues. Germline loops: CDR1 DFQATT, CDR2 SNEGSKA (reference sequence). CDR3 sequence (DNA): TGCAGTGCTAGAGATGGGGAGGGTGACTCCTACGAGCAGTACTTC. Its translation is CSARDGEGDSYEQYF.

A remark on this clonotype: A read error may produce the germline difference seen at one junction end. This chain connects TRBV7-9 to TRBJ2-7; possibly TRBD1 for D (6 bases). The CDR3 runs 15 residues. Germline CDR1 reads SEHNR; CDR2 reads FQNEAQ (reference sequence). CDR3 sequence (DNA): TGTACCAGCAGCTCCGGCCGGGGCAGGGGATACGAGCAGTACTTC. Its translation: CTSSSGRGRGYEQYF.

This clonotype showed up just a few times. The chain has TRBV2 and TRBJ1-5; D is perhaps TRBD1 (5 bases). Trimming cost V 5 bases and J 2 bases, with 10 bases left between them. Germline CDR1 and CDR2: SNHLY and FYNNEI. This CDR3 spans 14 amino acids. In DNA, the CDR3 is TGTGCCAGCAGTCCCGGACATCGCAATCAGCCCCAGCATTTT. Translated, it gives CASSPGHRNQPQHF.

Ten or more counts support this clonotype. The V gene is TRBV20-1, the J gene TRBJ2-6; TRBD2 is a possible D gene (5 bases). CDR1 is DFQATT, CDR2 SNEGSKA, per germline (reference sequence). Trimming removed 1 base at V and 0 bases at J, with 22 bases between. This CDR3 region has 20 residues. The CDR3 is CSARARMGGRTSSGANVLTF. In DNA form, the CDR3 reads TGCAGTGCTAGAGCACGAATGGGCGGGCGAACCAGCTCTGGGGCCAACGTCCTGACTTTC.

This clonotype has just a few counts. V usage is TRBV5-8 and J usage is TRBJ2-7, with 7 bases that match TRBD1. Germline lookup yields CDR1 SGHTS and CDR2 YDEGEE. With V trimmed by 7 bases and J by 1 base, 5 bases remained unmatched. The CDR3 has 13 amino acids. CDR3 sequence: CASANRGSYEQYF. The DNA for the CDR3 is TGTGCCAGCGCTAACAGGGGATCCTACGAGCAGTACTTC.